This TCR beta chain was identified during a study of post-analysis software for immune sequencing data. Broader study findings: Same-batch samples co-clustered strongly by F measure. Patients carried roughly five TRBV segments more frequently than controls did, and TRBV5-6, TRBV5-1 and TRBV20-1 were among them. A significant reduction in normalized Chao1 diversity was observed in multiple sclerosis patients versus controls.

Prepared libraries of TCR beta cDNA carried unique molecular identifiers. About 500,000 cDNA molecules were obtained from roughly 0.93 to 9.6 million T cells. MiXCR, run by TCRdb on the PCR reads, gives a single entry per CDR3 protein. The sample includes around 400,000 distinct CDR3 sequences, around a third of them seen just once. The CDR3 totals 14 residues. As regards this clonotype: Its antigen is not identified. At one end, the junction sequence differs from germline, possibly due to a read error.

The sequencing sample was made of blood. The receptor comes from a girl aged 5 to 17 with multiple sclerosis. The rearrangement uses TRBV12-3 or TRBV12-4 and TRBJ1-6; TRBD1 matches 7 bases. CDR3 protein: CASRSTGSNSPPHF. CDR3 sequence (DNA): TGTGCCAGCAGATCGACAGGGTCGAATTCACCCCCCCACTTT.